The subject of this entry is one T cell receptor beta chain. The antigen is undetermined. The sample belongs to a study of cytomegalovirus exposure and HLA in healthy donors. Study-wide points: The study listed approximately 160 cytomegalovirus-associated TCR beta chains.

These donors, healthy bone marrow donors, were studied. CDR1 and CDR2 from the germline V gene are KGHSH and LQKENI. Trimming shortened V by 4 bases and J by 3 bases, and 19 bases separated the two germline ends. CDR3 length: 16 amino acids. In the PCR, 60 Vbeta and 13 Jbeta primers were used. Sequenced by immunoSEQ multiplex PCR; TCRdb stores in-frame clones only, minus some. The sample holds approximately 74,000 clones, roughly 80% seen once. This chain links TRBV18 with TRBJ2-7; maybe TRBD1 (6 bases). This TCR was sampled from a woman in her twenties or thirties in good health and CMV-seronegative. The source material was PBMCs. CDR3 DNA sequence: TGTGCCAGCTCACTCAGCTTGGACAGCCCTCACTACGAGCAGTACTTC. Translation gives CASSLSLDSPHYEQYF.